These T cell receptor beta chains were read from a single sample in a study of blood T cell repertoires in COVID-19. Assay: immunoSEQ multiplex PCR; the TCRdb copy retains only in-frame clones and omits some. Among roughly 290,000 clones, 85% were seen once, and the ten largest hold approximately 4.1%. Source material: peripheral blood. The source of these receptors is a woman between 50 and 59 years old with active or convalescent COVID-19. Each CDR3 is given with its conserved first and last residue. Fields, in order: clone size, D gene, V gene, J gene, CDR3 protein, CDR3 DNA. A D gene is named only where the DNA matches it firmly. Clone size is stated in some rows and not others, as once, few, many or a class when expanded.

>-|-|TRBV12-3/TRBV12-4|TRBJ1-5
CASSPKLWPQHF
TGTGCCAGCAGTCCTAAACTTTGGCCCCAGCATTTT
>-|TRBD1|TRBV10-3|TRBJ1-2
CAISLQGAEGYTF
TGTGCCATCAGCCTACAGGGGGCAGAAGGCTACACCTTC
>-|TRBD1|TRBV9|TRBJ1-1
CASSIGTGVNTEAFF
TGTGCCAGCAGCATAGGGACAGGGGTGAACACTGAAGCTTTCTTT
>-|-|TRBV28|TRBJ1-1
CASSFGAGTNTEAFF
TGTGCCAGCAGTTTTGGGGCCGGGACAAACACTGAAGCTTTCTTT
>once|TRBD1|TRBV27|TRBJ2-7
CASSLSTGGAYEQYF
TGTGCCAGCAGTTTGTCGACAGGGGGAGCCTACGAGCAGTACTTC
>-|TRBD1|TRBV7-9|TRBJ1-6
CASSPVLGDRANSPLHF
TGTGCCAGCAGCCCAGTACTAGGGGACAGGGCAAATTCACCCCTCCACTTT
>-|-|TRBV19|TRBJ2-1
CASSIVGLTSSYNEQFF
TGTGCCAGTAGTATAGTTGGACTCACGAGCTCCTACAATGAGCAGTTCTTC
>-|-|TRBV7-2|TRBJ1-2
CASSLVQQSYGYTF
TGTGCCAGCAGCTTAGTGCAACAGTCCTATGGCTACACCTTC
>-|-|TRBV5-4|TRBJ2-7
CASSTDSNPSYEQYF
TGTGCCAGCAGCACTGACAGTAACCCCTCCTACGAGCAGTACTTC
>-|TRBD1|TRBV18|TRBJ1-5
CASSVAGTGGEANQPQHF
TGTGCCAGCTCAGTAGCCGGGACAGGGGGCGAGGCCAATCAGCCCCAGCATTTT
>few|TRBD2|TRBV5-1|TRBJ2-1
CASSTTSGKYEQFF
TGCGCCAGCAGCACGACTAGCGGGAAATATGAGCAGTTCTTC
>-|-|TRBV10-3|TRBJ2-1
CAISESTPTLNEQFF
TGTGCCATCAGTGAGTCTACGCCTACCCTCAATGAGCAGTTCTTC
>-|TRBD1|TRBV28|TRBJ2-5
CASSMTGAPGTQYF
TGTGCCAGCAGTATGACAGGGGCTCCGGGGACCCAGTACTTC
>-|TRBD2|TRBV7-6|TRBJ2-7
CASRPGLAGGESYEQYF
TGTGCCAGCAGGCCGGGACTAGCGGGAGGGGAATCCTACGAGCAGTACTTC
>-|TRBD1|TRBV30|TRBJ1-6
CACPGTGDSPLHF
TGTGCCTGTCCCGGGACAGGGGATTCACCCCTCCACTTT
>-|TRBD2|TRBV5-6|TRBJ2-7
CASSLTLAGVEQYF
TGTGCCAGCAGCTTGACACTAGCGGGGGTCGAGCAGTACTTC
>once|-|TRBV3-1/TRBV3-2|TRBJ1-1
CASSHGPAANTEAFF
TGTGCCAGCAGCCACGGCCCGGCGGCGAACACTGAAGCTTTCTTT
>-|TRBD1|TRBV28|TRBJ1-5
CASTDRDRDYQPQHF
TGTGCCAGCACGGACCGGGACAGGGACTATCAGCCCCAGCATTTT
>-|-|TRBV2|TRBJ1-2
CASSGRGRYGYTF
TGTGCCAGCAGCGGCAGGGGAAGATATGGCTACACCTTC
>-|-|TRBV6-5|TRBJ1-5
CASSTEDNQPQHF
TGTGCCAGCTCGACCGAGGACAATCAGCCCCAGCATTTT
>-|TRBD1|TRBV18|TRBJ1-2
CASTPGTGNGYTF
TGTGCCAGTACGCCGGGGACAGGGAATGGCTACACCTTC
>-|-|TRBV5-8|TRBJ1-1
CASSLSRLAFF
TGTGCCAGCAGCTTGAGCAGGTTAGCTTTCTTT
>-|TRBD2|TRBV15|TRBJ2-7
CATSRGTSGSYEQYF
TGTGCCACCAGCCGCGGGACTAGCGGGAGTTACGAGCAGTACTTC
>-|-|TRBV28|TRBJ1-1
CASRTENMNTEAFF
TGTGCCAGCAGGACAGAGAACATGAACACTGAAGCTTTCTTT
>-|TRBD2|TRBV11-2|TRBJ2-3
CASSERDPTDTQYF
TGTGCCAGCAGCGAGCGGGACCCCACAGATACGCAGTATTTT
>once|TRBD1|TRBV4-1|TRBJ1-2
CASSHGTVGHYGYTF
TGCGCCAGCAGCCACGGGACAGTAGGGCACTATGGCTACACCTTC
>few|-|TRBV5-1|TRBJ2-1
CASSTAGQYYNEQFF
TGCGCCAGCAGCACCGCGGGACAGTACTACAATGAGCAGTTCTTC
>few|-|TRBV7-9|TRBJ2-1
CASSPLIRGYNEQFF
TGTGCCAGCAGCCCCTTAATACGGGGCTACAATGAGCAGTTCTTC
>-|-|TRBV19|TRBJ2-2
CASSIGVGQDGELFF
TGTGCCAGTAGTATAGGGGTAGGACAAGACGGGGAGCTGTTTTTT
>-|-|TRBV2|TRBJ2-7
CASSGGGSYEQYF
TGTGCCAGCAGTGGGGGCGGCTCCTACGAGCAGTACTTC
>-|-|TRBV5-1|TRBJ1-1
CASSSNRDNTEAFF
TGCGCCAGCAGTTCAAACCGGGACAATACTGAAGCTTTCTTT
>-|TRBD1|TRBV28|TRBJ1-2
CASSLPTTGGRAPYGYTF
TGTGCCAGCAGTTTACCCACGACAGGGGGCCGTGCTCCCTATGGCTACACCTTC
>-|-|TRBV5-1|TRBJ2-1
CASSFGVDEQFF
TGCGCCAGCAGCTTCGGGGTGGATGAGCAGTTCTTC
>-|-|TRBV7-3|TRBJ2-3
CASSLGPGGTDTQYF
TGTGCCAGCAGCTTAGGACCGGGAGGCACAGATACGCAGTATTTT
>-|TRBD2|TRBV19|TRBJ2-7
CASSLGASGSFTYEQYF
TGTGCCAGTAGTCTAGGGGCTAGCGGGAGTTTTACCTACGAGCAGTACTTC
>-|TRBD1|TRBV11-2|TRBJ1-6
CASKIPGQGLGSPLHF
TGTGCCAGCAAGATCCCGGGACAGGGGTTAGGATCACCCCTCCACTTT
>-|TRBD1|TRBV24-1|TRBJ2-1
CATSDLRQGSKKFF
TGTGCCACCAGTGACCTTCGACAGGGATCGAAGAAGTTCTTC
>-|-|TRBV3-1/TRBV3-2|TRBJ2-1
CASSRDNEQFF
TGTGCCAGCAGCCGCGACAACGAGCAGTTCTTC
>-|TRBD1|TRBV11-2|TRBJ2-3
CASSPTTGSKDTQYF
TGTGCCAGCAGCCCAACGACAGGGTCGAAGGATACGCAGTATTTT
>once|TRBD2|TRBV4-1|TRBJ2-3
CASSPTLLGLAGGTDTQYF
TGCGCCAGCAGCCCTACGTTACTCGGACTAGCGGGAGGCACAGATACGCAGTATTTT
>-|TRBD1|TRBV6-5|TRBJ1-5
CASSRDRGNQPQHF
TGTGCCAGCAGTCGGGACAGGGGGAATCAGCCCCAGCATTTT
>-|TRBD2|TRBV5-1|TRBJ2-3
CASSRGLAGEVDTQYF
TGCGCCAGCAGCCGGGGACTAGCGGGAGAGGTAGATACGCAGTATTTT
>-|-|TRBV21-1|TRBJ1-1
CASTRAGTGTAFF
TGTGCCAGCACCCGCGCCGGGACAGGGACAGCTTTCTTT
>-|TRBD1|TRBV7-8|TRBJ2-7
CASSLRARQGVYEQYF
TGTGCCAGCAGCCTACGCGCCAGACAGGGAGTCTACGAGCAGTACTTC
>-|TRBD2|TRBV2|TRBJ2-7
CASSRDYSGAGHEQYF
TGTGCCAGCAGTAGGGACTATTCCGGGGCGGGCCACGAGCAGTACTTC
>-|-|TRBV15|TRBJ2-5
CATSRGVRDQETQYF
TGTGCCACCAGCAGAGGGGTGCGGGACCAAGAGACCCAGTACTTC
>-|-|TRBV6-5|TRBJ1-1
CASTRPGGGRTEAFF
TGTGCCAGTACACGACCTGGGGGGGGGAGGACTGAAGCTTTCTTT
>-|-|TRBV7-9|TRBJ1-6
CASSLGAVSYNSPLHF
TGTGCCAGCAGCTTAGGAGCGGTCAGCTATAATTCACCCCTCCACTTT
>-|-|TRBV2|TRBJ1-5
CASSSQGSRQPQHF
TGTGCCAGCAGCTCCCAGGGGTCAAGGCAGCCCCAGCATTTT
>-|-|TRBV28|TRBJ1-4
CASSQARAGLSEKLFF
TGTGCCAGCAGCCAGGCCCGCGCGGGATTGTCTGAAAAACTGTTTTTT
>-|TRBD2|TRBV9|TRBJ2-7
CASSVEGASGISTYEQYF
TGTGCCAGCAGCGTAGAGGGGGCTAGCGGGATTAGCACCTACGAGCAGTACTTC
>-|-|TRBV12-5|TRBJ1-1
CASGYRGGNTEAFF
TGTGCTAGTGGATATCGAGGGGGGAACACTGAAGCTTTCTTT
>-|TRBD1|TRBV2|TRBJ2-5
CASSEALGQVGTQYF
TGTGCCAGCAGTGAAGCCCTCGGACAGGTTGGGACCCAGTACTTC
>-|-|TRBV28|TRBJ1-1
CASQRGGLLGAEAFF
TGTGCCAGTCAACGGGGGGGACTCCTGGGGGCTGAAGCTTTCTTT